A selection of T cell receptor beta chains follows, all from one sample in a study of T cell responses to AZD1222 COVID-19 vaccine. Measured with immunoSEQ multiplex PCR; TCRdb has only the in-frame clones, and not every one. Of around 150,000 clones in the sample, 90% to 95% were seen once. The specimen was peripheral blood, collected on day 0 of AZD1222 vaccination. These receptors came from an adult in good health. Each CDR3 is given with its conserved first and last residue. D genes are given only for firm matches. Some rows mark clone size as missing; the rest say once, few, many or name a class of expanded clone.

CDR3 DNA,CDR3 protein,J gene,V gene,D gene,clone size
TGTGCCAGCAGCTTAAACCCCCGAAGGGATGAGCAGTTCTTC,CASSLNPRRDEQFF,TRBJ2-1,TRBV7-3,.,.
TGCAGCGTTGAAGATAAATCGGAGGGGAATTATGGCTACACCTTC,CSVEDKSEGNYGYTF,TRBJ1-2,TRBV29-1,.,.
TGTGCCAGCAGCGGGGGTGGAAGGCAAACAGATACGCAGTATTTT,CASSGGGRQTDTQYF,TRBJ2-3,TRBV7-9,.,once
TGTGCCTGGAGCGAAGGTGGCAGGGAGAATGACTATGGCTACACCTTC,CAWSEGGRENDYGYTF,TRBJ1-2,TRBV30,.,.
TGTGCCAGCAGTTTTTCGGGGTATAGCGGGAGATCCAATGAGCAGTTCTTC,CASSFSGYSGRSNEQFF,TRBJ2-1,TRBV28,TRBD2,.
TGTGCCAGTAACCCTACTCTGGGTAATGAGCAGTTCTTC,CASNPTLGNEQFF,TRBJ2-1,TRBV19,.,.
TGTGCCAGCGGGTTGGTTTATGGAAGAAAAGAGACCCAGTACTTC,CASGLVYGRKETQYF,TRBJ2-5,TRBV27,.,.
TGCGCCAGCAGCCAAGAACCAGGATGGGATGGCTACACCTTC,CASSQEPGWDGYTF,TRBJ1-2,TRBV4-3,.,.
TGTGCCAGCAGTGAAAGTCATACGGGTGGCCGTACCTCCTATGGCTACACCTTC,CASSESHTGGRTSYGYTF,TRBJ1-2,TRBV2,.,.
TGTGCCAGCAGAACAGGGACACCTAGCAATCAGCCCCAGCATTTT,CASRTGTPSNQPQHF,TRBJ1-5,TRBV6-6,.,few
TGTGCCAGCAGCTCCGAGGCGACTGGGGCCTACGAGCAGTACTTC,CASSSEATGAYEQYF,TRBJ2-7,TRBV7-8,.,.
TGCGCCAGCAGCTACGGGACTAGGGCCCCCGAGCAGTACTTC,CASSYGTRAPEQYF,TRBJ2-7,TRBV5-1,TRBD2,.
TGTGCCAGCAGTCCCCTTGTTGGGGTTCGGGGTTCAAGCAATCAGCCCCAGCATTTT,CASSPLVGVRGSSNQPQHF,TRBJ1-5,TRBV28,.,.
TGTGCAAGTCGCTTCCTCGGGACTAGCGGGGAGTATACCTACGAGCAGTACTTC,CASRFLGTSGEYTYEQYF,TRBJ2-7,TRBV12-2,.,.
TGTGCCAGCAGCTTGCCCGATGCGGGAAACACCATATATTTT,CASSLPDAGNTIYF,TRBJ1-3,TRBV5-6,.,.
TGCGCCAGCAGCCAAACAGGGCTAGGGGGCTACACCTTC,CASSQTGLGGYTF,TRBJ1-2,TRBV5-1,.,.
TGTGCCAGCAGTGACAGGGTAGTCATCCGGCAGCCCCAGCATTTT,CASSDRVVIRQPQHF,TRBJ1-5,TRBV2,.,.
TGTGCCAGCAGCCAACGGTGGGAGAGAGGGGAAGAGACCCAGTACTTC,CASSQRWERGEETQYF,TRBJ2-5,TRBV3-1/TRBV3-2,.,.
TGTGCCAGCAGTGAAGCGCTGCTCGCAGGCCCTAACTATGGCTACACCTTC,CASSEALLAGPNYGYTF,TRBJ1-2,TRBV2,.,.
TGCAGCGTTGTAGGGGGGGTAAACTATGGCTACACCTTC,CSVVGGVNYGYTF,TRBJ1-2,TRBV29-1,.,.
TGTGCCAGTCGAGTGACGGACACCGGGGAGCTGTTTTTT,CASRVTDTGELFF,TRBJ2-2,TRBV19,.,.
TGTGCCAGCAGTTTATGGCAGGGTAATCAAAAACTGTTTTTT,CASSLWQGNQKLFF,TRBJ1-4,TRBV28,.,.
TGTGCCAGCAGCCCGCGGACATTAGCCTACACCTTC,CASSPRTLAYTF,TRBJ1-2,TRBV14,.,.
TGTGCCAGCAGCCCGATGGGGGACACTCAATACGAGCAGTACTTC,CASSPMGDTQYEQYF,TRBJ2-7,TRBV7-8,.,.
TGTGCCAGCTCAGGGGGCGGGGACACTGAAGCTTTCTTT,CASSGGGDTEAFF,TRBJ1-1,TRBV18,.,.
TGTGCCGTAACCGTAATAGCGGCAACCTACGAGCAGTACTTC,CAVTVIAATYEQYF,TRBJ2-7,TRBV7-9,.,.
TGCGCCAGCAGCCAAACGGGCTACGAGCAGTACTTC,CASSQTGYEQYF,TRBJ2-7,TRBV4-1,.,.
TGTGCCAGCAGCCCCGAGGGGGGCGATAGTTATGGCTACACCTTC,CASSPEGGDSYGYTF,TRBJ1-2,TRBV4-2,.,.
TGTGCCAGCAGTTTAGTGCAGGGCTACGAGCAGTACTTC,CASSLVQGYEQYF,TRBJ2-7,TRBV27,.,.
TGTGCCAGCAGCTCACAGACTAGCGGGATAAACAATGAGCAGTTCTTC,CASSSQTSGINNEQFF,TRBJ2-1,TRBV7-3,TRBD2,.
TGTGCCAGCAGCTTAGAAGGTGGGAGCGGCTACACCTTC,CASSLEGGSGYTF,TRBJ1-2,TRBV7-9,.,.
TGTGCCAGTAGTAGAGGGCAGGGGGGAAATCAGCCCCAGCATTTT,CASSRGQGGNQPQHF,TRBJ1-5,TRBV19,TRBD1,.
TGTGCCAGCAGGGGGGACGGGAACACTGAAGCTTTCTTT,CASRGDGNTEAFF,TRBJ1-1,TRBV28,.,.
TGCGCCAGCAGCCAAGTATGGAGGGAGGAGCAGTTCTTC,CASSQVWREEQFF,TRBJ2-1,TRBV4-1,.,.
TGTGCCACCGCAATGACAGTCCGTTCTAACTATGGCTACACCTTC,CATAMTVRSNYGYTF,TRBJ1-2,TRBV6-5,.,.
TGCGCCAGCAGCCAAGGGACTAGTAAGGGGTACGAGCAGTACTTC,CASSQGTSKGYEQYF,TRBJ2-7,TRBV4-3,TRBD2,.
TGTGCCAGCAGCCAAATGGGGGGTAACGAGCAGTACTTC,CASSQMGGNEQYF,TRBJ2-7,TRBV3-1/TRBV3-2,.,once
TGTGCCAGCAGCCCATGGGCCCCACGGCAGTACGAGCAGTACTTC,CASSPWAPRQYEQYF,TRBJ2-7,TRBV16,.,.
TGCGCCAGCAGCCCACAACCATCGAACACCGGGGAGCTGTTTTTT,CASSPQPSNTGELFF,TRBJ2-2,TRBV4-1,.,.
TGTGCCAGCCAAATTCAGCCAGGGGGGAATTCACCCCTCCACTTT,CASQIQPGGNSPLHF,TRBJ1-6,TRBV6-4,TRBD1,.
TGTGCCAGCAGTTTACTACAGGTAAGGAGGAATGAGCAGTTCTTC,CASSLLQVRRNEQFF,TRBJ2-1,TRBV27,.,.
TGCAGCGTTGATTTAGGTAGGGGAAGTGGCCTTCGGAACACTGAAGCTTTCTTT,CSVDLGRGSGLRNTEAFF,TRBJ1-1,TRBV29-1,.,.
TGTGCCAGTACTCAACTCGGGGGATCTAATGAAAAACTGTTTTTT,CASTQLGGSNEKLFF,TRBJ1-4,TRBV19,.,once
TGTGCCAGCAGTAGCTCCTACGAGCAGTACTTC,CASSSSYEQYF,TRBJ2-7,TRBV2,.,few
TGTGCCACCAGCGGCTATCCGGGACAGGGGAACACTGAAGCTTTCTTT,CATSGYPGQGNTEAFF,TRBJ1-1,TRBV15,TRBD1,once
TGTGCCAGTAGTATCGAGACTAGCGCGAGGTACAATGAGCAGTTCTTC,CASSIETSARYNEQFF,TRBJ2-1,TRBV19,TRBD2,.
TGTGCCAGCAGTTTATGGGACAGAAACTATGGCTACACCTTC,CASSLWDRNYGYTF,TRBJ1-2,TRBV28,.,.
TGTGCCAGCACTTCAAGCAGGCAGGTCTCGGAAGCTTTCTTT,CASTSSRQVSEAFF,TRBJ1-1,TRBV2,.,.
TGTGCCAGCAGAAGGGACAGGGATAACTATGGCTACACCTTC,CASRRDRDNYGYTF,TRBJ1-2,TRBV6-5,TRBD1,.
TGTGCCAGCAGCTTGGCAGGGAATCAGCCCCAGCATTTT,CASSLAGNQPQHF,TRBJ1-5,TRBV5-5,.,.
TGTGCCAGCAGTTTAAACAGGGTTGAGACCCAGTACTTC,CASSLNRVETQYF,TRBJ2-5,TRBV12-3/TRBV12-4,.,.
TGTGCCAGCAGTTTTTACAGGGGCCGTAATGAAAAACTGTTTTTT,CASSFYRGRNEKLFF,TRBJ1-4,TRBV27,TRBD1,.
TGTGCCAGCAGCTTATGGTGGCAGAACACAGATACGCAGTATTTT,CASSLWWQNTDTQYF,TRBJ2-3,TRBV7-2,.,.
TGTGCCAGCAGTTTAGTAGCGGGAGTACCAGATACGCAGTATTTT,CASSLVAGVPDTQYF,TRBJ2-3,TRBV28,TRBD2,once